One and the same sample provided the 17 T cell receptor beta chains below, sequenced in a study of patients and donors after allogeneic stem cell transplantation. From the RT-PCR reads, TCRdb called clonotypes with MiXCR, one entry per CDR3 protein. The sample holds approximately 88,000 distinct CDR3 sequences, 4.5% to 5% seen once. The sequenced sample was blood, either unsorted or a sorted T cell fraction (not recorded which). The receptors here all came from a human donor who was either an allogeneic HSCT recipient or a stem cell or donor lymphocyte infusion donor (not recorded which). It is not recorded whose cells these are; they may come from a transplant donor.

This clonotype was counted only a few times. The chain carries TRBV7-2 and TRBJ2-5; tentatively, D is TRBD2 (6 bases). The V and J ends lost 2 bases and 6 bases respectively, with 13 bases between them. CDR3 length: 14 amino acids. Germline CDR1 SGHTA, CDR2 FQGNSA. In DNA form, the CDR3 reads TGTGCCAGCAGCTTAAGGCGGGGCACGAAGACCCAGTACTTC. Protein sequence: CASSLRRGTKTQYF. The full variable domain, with the rest looked up from reference TRBV7-2 and TRBJ2-5, is GAGVSQSPSNKVTEKGKDVELRCDPISGHTALYWYRQSLGQGLEFLIYFQGNSAPDKSGLPSDRFSAERTGGSVSTLTIQRTQQEDSAVYLCASSLRRGTKTQYFGPGTRLLVL.

In this sample, this clonotype turned up many times. The chain joins TRBV6-2 or TRBV6-3 to TRBJ2-7; 10 bases map to TRBD1. The J segment lost 2 bases and the V segment lost 6 bases, leaving 4 bases of the junction unmatched. CDR3 length: 14 amino acids. Germline CDR1 MNHEY, CDR2 SVGEGT. CDR3 amino acids: CASSRTGGPYEQYF. As DNA, the CDR3 is TGTGCCAGCAGCCGGACAGGGGGGCCCTACGAGCAGTACTTC.

This clonotype has at least ten counts. The chain is built from TRBV5-1 and TRBJ1-3, with a weak D call TRBD1 (6 bases). Germline CDR1 is SGHRS and CDR2 is YFSETQ. The CDR3 consists of 16 residues. The V gene lost 0 bases and the J gene lost 2 bases, with 12 bases spanning the gap. The CDR3 sequence is CASSLAAGTTGNTIYF. Written as DNA, the CDR3 is TGCGCCAGCAGCTTGGCCGCAGGGACAACTGGAAACACCATATATTTT.

The V call is TRBV7-6, the J call TRBJ2-7; weak D call: TRBD1 (7 bases). The CDR3 runs 18 residues. Trimming left V 0 bases short and J 6 bases short, with 24 bases between. Germline values: CDR1 SGHVS, CDR2 FNYEAQ. The CDR3 loop is CASSLALTGRWVLLEQYF. CDR3 DNA: TGTGCCAGCAGCTTAGCGTTGACAGGGAGGTGGGTACTACTCGAGCAGTACTTC.

This clonotype was observed many times. The chain links TRBV25-1 to TRBJ2-1, with no clear D. The CDR3 covers 13 residues. Trimming cost V 2 bases and J 6 bases, with 8 bases left between them. The V gene's germline CDR1 is MGHDK and CDR2 SYGVNS. DNA for the CDR3: TGTGCCAGCAGTGAAGTGAACATCAATGAGCAGTTCTTC. Translated, it gives CASSEVNINEQFF.

Many counts were recorded for this clonotype. The V gene is TRBV20-1, the J gene TRBJ1-1; possible D gene TRBD1, 6 bases. The CDR3 contains 13 residues. CDR1 and CDR2 from the germline V gene are DFQATT and SNEGSKA (reference sequence). V lost 3 bases and J 5 bases, leaving 13 bases between the germline ends. The CDR3 sequence is CSARDSRGTEAFF. The CDR3 DNA sequence: TGCAGTGCTAGGGACAGTAGAGGGACTGAAGCTTTCTTT.

This clonotype has ten or more counts. This chain joins TRBV7-2 and TRBJ1-1, with D perhaps matching TRBD1 (5 bases). Germline-derived CDR1 and CDR2 are SGHTA and FQGNSA. Trimming took 1 base from V and 10 from J, leaving 10 bases between them. The CDR3 covers 12 residues. This chain's CDR3 is CASSLDVGVAFF. DNA of the CDR3: TGTGCCAGCAGCTTAGACGTGGGGGTAGCTTTCTTT.

In this sample, this clonotype turned up many times. The chain is built from TRBV6-5 and TRBJ2-2; no definite D call. V was shortened by 4 bases and J by 4 bases, with 13 bases between the two germline ends. This CDR3 spans 15 amino acids. Germline V gene lookup returns CDR1 MNHEY and CDR2 SVGAGI. The CDR3 reads CASSSTGSTTGELFF. As DNA, the CDR3 is TGTGCCAGCAGTTCCACCGGGTCCACCACCGGGGAGCTGTTTTTT.

This clonotype was seen ten or more times. V and J are TRBV12-3 or TRBV12-4 and TRBJ2-1, with no clear D. The CDR3 runs to 12 residues. The V gene lost 3 bases and the J gene lost 6 bases, with 6 bases spanning the gap. CDR3 sequence (DNA): TGTGCCAGCAGTTTGTGGGGCAATGAGCAGTTCTTC. The encoded protein is CASSLWGNEQFF.

This clonotype was seen at least ten times. The genes are TRBV19 and TRBJ2-2; D gene unclear. The CDR3 totals 14 residues. Germline V gene data show CDR1 as LNHDA and CDR2 as SQIVND (reference sequence). V lost 3 bases and J 8 bases, leaving 13 bases between the germline ends. This CDR3 reads CASSIGPADGELFF. Here the CDR3 DNA reads TGTGCCAGTAGTATCGGTCCTGCGGATGGGGAGCTGTTTTTT. The full variable domain, completed using reference TRBV19 and TRBJ2-2, is DGGITQSPKYLFRKEGQNVTLSCEQNLNHDAMYWYRQDPGQGLRLIYYSQIVNDFQKGDIAEGYSVSREKKESFPLTVTSAQKNPTAFYLCASSIGPADGELFFGEGSRLTVL.

In its sample, this clonotype was seen many times. The V and J genes are TRBV7-2 and TRBJ2-2; D not certain. Germline-derived CDR1 and CDR2 are SGHTA and FQGNSA. V lost 3 bases to trimming and J lost 0 bases, with 8 bases between them. The CDR3 spans 15 residues. This chain's CDR3 is CASSFQAANTGELFF. In DNA, the CDR3 is TGTGCCAGCAGCTTCCAGGCAGCGAACACCGGGGAGCTGTTTTTT.

The chain uses TRBV5-4 and TRBJ2-5; no reliable D call. Trimming removed 3 bases from V and 1 base from J, with 7 bases in between. The CDR3 consists of 13 residues. Per the germline V gene, CDR1 is SGHNT and CDR2 is YYREEE (reference sequence). The CDR3: CASSSRFQETQYF. The CDR3 nucleotides read TGTGCCAGCAGCTCCAGATTCCAAGAGACCCAGTACTTC.

By share, this clonotype ranks as medium-sized. This chain joins TRBV9 and TRBJ2-1, with D possibly called TRBD1 or TRBD2 (5 bases each). The CDR3 runs to 14 residues. Germline V CDR1 and CDR2: SGDLS, YYNGEE. V lost 4 bases to trimming and J lost 0 bases, with 8 bases between them. The CDR3 loop reads CASSPGTSYNEQFF. CDR3 sequence (DNA): TGTGCCAGCAGCCCCGGGACCTCCTACAATGAGCAGTTCTTC.

In its sample, this clonotype was seen many times. The chain employs TRBV4-1 and TRBJ1-1; 11 nucleotides match TRBD1. Germline V CDR1 and CDR2: MGHRA, YSYEKL. This CDR3 spans 15 amino acids. J gave up 4 bases and V 4 bases, and 5 bases lay outside the gene matches. CDR3 in DNA: TGCGCCAGCAGCCCGCACGGGACAGGGGGCACTGAAGCTTTCTTT. It translates to CASSPHGTGGTEAFF.

The table lists this clonotype with many counts. The CDR3 nucleotides read TGTGCCACCAGTGACTTCGGGACAGGGATTAACTATGGCTACACCTTC. The encoded protein is CATSDFGTGINYGYTF. The chain employs TRBV24-1 and TRBJ1-2; 9 bases align to TRBD1. The CDR3 sequence is 16 residues long. With 4 bases clipped from V and 1 base from J, the junction kept 6 bases outside the gene matches. Germline CDR1 and CDR2: KGHDR and SFDVKD.

This clonotype was counted ten times or more. The rearrangement uses TRBV24-1 and TRBJ2-1; D gene ambiguous. The germline V gene has CDR1 KGHDR and CDR2 SFDVKD. The V end was cut by 3 bases, the J end by 6 bases, with 8 bases between. The CDR3 has 13 residues. The DNA of the CDR3 is TGTGCCACCAGTGATACGACTCGCAATGAGCAGTTCTTC. This translates into CATSDTTRNEQFF.

This clonotype was picked up many times. The chain carries TRBV3-1 and TRBJ2-4, with TRBD1 matching 7 bases. This CDR3 spans 17 amino acids. Germline V gives CDR1 LGHDT, CDR2 YNNKEL (reference sequence). V was clipped by 4 bases and J by 2 bases; unmatched bases: 11. The CDR3 DNA reads as TGTGCCAGCAGCCCCACGACAGGGCGAACGACCAAAAACATTCAGTACTTC. This sequence encodes CASSPTTGRTTKNIQYF.